This T cell receptor beta chain comes out of a study of T cell therapy after organ transplantation. Overall study: Responders numbered eight and nonresponders two among about 10 patients. Long-term post-therapy samples: blood collected 20 to 29 weeks after completing therapy.

CDR3 length: 14 residues. The V and J ends lost 5 bases and 7 bases respectively, with 15 bases between them. From germline, CDR1 is MGHDK and CDR2 SYGVNS. Concerning this clone: Its antigen is unidentified. Other DNA variants within this sample encode the same CDR3.

Study-wide points: Reconstitution after therapy seemingly combined transferred and product-undetected endogenous clonotypes. Minimal repertoire change after therapy followed marked pretherapy expansions in nonresponders.

As to time point: 20-29 weeks after completion of therapy. TCRdb's table, derived via immunoSEQ multiplex PCR, lists solely in-frame clones and lacks some. This repertoire shows roughly 15,000 clones, 65% to 90% found once; its top ten account for about a third. The sequencing used CD8+ T cells from blood, collected after autologous CMV-specific T cell therapy. This clonotype was obtained from a human patient who had received a solid organ transplant and had CMV disease. The T cells may come from the graft donor. The gene calls are TRBV25-1 and TRBJ2-1, with D maybe TRBD2 (6 bases). For the CDR3, the DNA is TGTGCCAGCAGTACTAGTGGGAGGTTTAATGAGCAGTTCTTC. The encoded protein is CASSTSGRFNEQFF.